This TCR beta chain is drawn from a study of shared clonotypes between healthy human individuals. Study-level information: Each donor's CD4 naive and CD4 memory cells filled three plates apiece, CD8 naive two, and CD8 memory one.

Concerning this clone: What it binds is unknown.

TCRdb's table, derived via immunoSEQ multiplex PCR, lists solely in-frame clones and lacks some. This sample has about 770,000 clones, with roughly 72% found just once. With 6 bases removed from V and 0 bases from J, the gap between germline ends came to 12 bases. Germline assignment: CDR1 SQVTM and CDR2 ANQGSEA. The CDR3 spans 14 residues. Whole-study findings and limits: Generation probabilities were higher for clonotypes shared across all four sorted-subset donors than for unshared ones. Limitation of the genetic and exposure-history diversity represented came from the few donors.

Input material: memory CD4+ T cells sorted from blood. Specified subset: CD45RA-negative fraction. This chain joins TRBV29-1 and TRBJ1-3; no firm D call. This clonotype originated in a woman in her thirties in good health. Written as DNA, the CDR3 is TGCAGCGTGGCCCCGGGAGTCTCTGGAAACACCATATATTTT. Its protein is CSVAPGVSGNTIYF.